What follows is one TCR beta chain and its context. This sample was taken from a study of blood T cell repertoires in COVID-19. J lost 3 bases, V lost 3 bases, and 2 bases had no gene match. Germline assignment: CDR1 SEHNR and CDR2 FQNEAQ (reference sequence). The length of the CDR3 is 13 residues. Using immunoSEQ multiplex PCR, the repertoire was profiled, and TCRdb retains in-frame clones only, with some absent. The table shows under 300,000 clones, with roughly nine tenths occurring only once. The TCR originated in a human donor in a cohort exposed to, infected with or recovered from COVID-19 (not recorded which). The donor label of this sample is uncertain. Material for sequencing was PBMCs or T cells enriched from blood (not recorded which). J is TRBJ2-7 and V is TRBV7-9; TRBD1 matches at 7 bases. The CDR3 sequence: CASSLPGGYEQYF. The CDR3 nucleotides are TGTGCCAGCAGCTTGCCAGGGGGCTACGAGCAGTACTTC.